The source of this T cell receptor (beta chain) is a study of shared clonotypes between healthy human individuals. Concerning this clone: Antigen unknown.

The study's findings and limits: Researchers found naive subsets generally carried larger estimated richness than memory subsets.

In the original analysis: Junction-only sequences without quality scores were provided by ImmunoSEQ, so filtering was different. Assay used: immunoSEQ multiplex PCR; TCRdb lists only in-frame clones, some missing. V and J calls and clone size follow that table, whereas D and trimming were derived from the DNA. This table holds around 300,000 clones, around 86% found once. This TCR came from a man aged 18 to 29 in good health. Sample: memory CD8+ T cells sorted from blood. Noted subset: CD45RO+ cells pooled with CCR7-negative TemRA cells.

The CDR3 DNA sequence: TGTGCCAGCAGCCGCGGGACAGCGAACACTGAAGCTTTCTTT. Its translation is CASSRGTANTEAFF. The V gene is TRBV11-1, the J gene TRBJ1-1; 7 nucleotides align to TRBD1. J gave up 1 base and V 5 bases, and 4 bases lay outside the gene matches. The CDR3 totals 14 residues. Germline-derived CDR1 and CDR2 are SGHAT and FQDESV (reference sequence).